The next 29 T cell receptor beta chains were all read from a single sample in a study of blood T cell repertoires in COVID-19. Sequenced by immunoSEQ multiplex PCR; TCRdb stores in-frame clones only, minus some. This sample has about 190,000 clones, with 90% found just once. Sequencing used peripheral blood. The receptors originated from a man aged 50-60 years with acute or convalescent COVID-19.

The gene calls are TRBV9 and TRBJ1-1; 8 nucleotides match TRBD1. The CDR3 has 18 amino acids. The germline gives CDR1 SGDLS, CDR2 YYNGEE. Trimming took 4 bases from V and 3 from J; bases not matched to a gene: 17. CDR3 bases: TGTGCCAGCAGCAACCTAGGGCAGGGGGCGTTTATGGACACTGAAGCTTTCTTT. Amino acids: CASSNLGQGAFMDTEAFF.

The gene calls are TRBV20-1 and TRBJ2-1, with 7 bases lining up with TRBD2. V was clipped by 6 bases and J by 11 bases; unmatched bases: 7. Germline-derived CDR1 and CDR2 are DFQATT and SNEGSKA (reference sequence). CDR3 size: 11 residues. As DNA, the CDR3 is TGCAGTGCCGTGACTAGCCACAAGCAGTTCTTC. Encoded protein: CSAVTSHKQFF.

The J gene is TRBJ2-1, the V gene TRBV4-3, with 7 bases matching TRBD1. V dropped 3 bases and J dropped 4; count of bases not matched to a gene: 18. There are 19 residues in the CDR3. CDR1 LGHNA and CDR2 YSLEER come from the germline V gene. CDR3 sequence: CASSQGASTGQKGYNEQFF. For the CDR3, the DNA is TGCGCCAGCAGCCAGGGCGCTTCTACGGGACAGAAGGGTTACAATGAGCAGTTCTTC.

The V and J genes are TRBV27 and TRBJ2-3; TRBD2 matches 8 bases. This CDR3 region has 17 residues. The germline gives CDR1 MNHEY, CDR2 SMNVEV (reference sequence). After removal of 2 bases from V and 0 bases from J, the junction contained 7 bases not matched to a gene. Written as DNA, the CDR3 is TGTGCCAGCAGTTTAGGAAGACTAGCGCCTAGCACAGATACGCAGTATTTT. It yields the protein CASSLGRLAPSTDTQYF.

Concerning this clone: Other DNA sequences of this sample code for an identical CDR3. The V call is TRBV27, the J call TRBJ1-3; maybe TRBD1 (5 bases). This CDR3 has 13 amino acids. The V gene lost 3 bases and the J gene lost 4 bases, with 7 bases spanning the gap. Germline assignment: CDR1 MNHEY and CDR2 SMNVEV (reference sequence). The CDR3 reads CASSFGAGNTIYF. Here the CDR3 DNA reads TGTGCCAGCAGTTTTGGGGCGGGAAACACCATATATTTT.

The chain has TRBV2 and TRBJ2-2, with D tentatively TRBD1 (5 bases). CDR3 size: 14 residues. The V and J ends lost 3 bases and 4 bases respectively, with 9 bases between them. Germline V gene sequence: CDR1 SNHLY, CDR2 FYNNEI. CDR3: CASSEQGFTGELFF. Written as DNA, the CDR3 is TGTGCCAGCAGTGAGCAGGGTTTCACCGGGGAGCTGTTTTTT.

This sequence joins TRBV12-3 or TRBV12-4 and TRBJ1-2; D unresolved. Between the trimmed V and J ends, which lost 1 base and 4 bases, there was a span of 7 bases. This CDR3 is built from 13 residues. CDR3 DNA: TGTGCCAGCAGTTTAGGGGGAGTCTATGGCTACACCTTC. Its translation: CASSLGGVYGYTF.

The chain joins TRBV5-5 to TRBJ2-2; 11 bases align to TRBD1. Per the germline V gene, CDR1 is SGHKS and CDR2 is YYEKEE (reference sequence). With 2 bases clipped from V and 6 bases from J, the junction kept 9 bases outside the gene matches. This CDR3 is built from 17 residues. CDR3 coding DNA: TGTGCCAGCAGCTTTATCGCCGGGACAGGGGGTTCCGGGGAGCTGTTTTTT. It encodes CASSFIAGTGGSGELFF.

The V call is TRBV15, the J call TRBJ2-5, with a possible D match to TRBD1 (6 bases). Germline loops: CDR1 LNHNV, CDR2 YYDKDF (reference sequence). The ends were cut back, 0 bases at V and 5 bases at J, with 13 bases in the middle. The CDR3 has 15 amino acids. The CDR3 nucleotides read TGTGCCACCAGCAGAGATCGGCAGGGGAAGGAGACCCAGTACTTC. It codes for CATSRDRQGKETQYF.

J is TRBJ2-1 and V is TRBV3-1 (or the pseudogene TRBV3-2), with D perhaps matching TRBD2 (6 bases). V was shortened by 0 bases and J by 1 base, with 7 bases between the two germline ends. CDR3 size: 15 residues. Germline CDR1 LGHDT, CDR2 YNNKEL (reference sequence). CDR3 amino acids: CASSQDGGSYNEQFF. CDR3 nucleotides: TGTGCCAGCAGCCAAGATGGAGGGTCCTACAATGAGCAGTTCTTC.

The V gene is TRBV19, the J gene TRBJ1-1, with a possible D match to TRBD1 (6 bases). This CDR3 is 13 amino acids long. V lost 7 bases, J lost 5 bases, and 14 bases lay in between. Germline CDR1 LNHDA, CDR2 SQIVND (reference sequence). Written as DNA, the CDR3 is TGTGCCAGTAAGGGAGGGGGTCCAACTGAAGCTTTCTTT. Translation: CASKGGGPTEAFF.

This chain joins TRBV2 and TRBJ2-1; D possibly corresponds to TRBD2 (5 bases). The germline gives CDR1 SNHLY, CDR2 FYNNEI. The V end was cut by 7 bases, the J end by 4 bases, with 14 bases between. The CDR3 consists of 14 residues. The CDR3 DNA is TGTGCCAGCAAAACGGACTCATCTTACAATGAGCAGTTCTTC. Amino acids: CASKTDSSYNEQFF. Full variable domain (remainder filled in from reference TRBV2 and TRBJ2-1): EPEVTQTPSHQVTQMGQEVILRCVPISNHLYFYWYRQILGQKVEFLVSFYNNEISEKSEIFDDQFSVERPDGSNFTLKIRSTKLEDSAMYFCASKTDSSYNEQFFGPGTRLTVL.

The chain recombines TRBV28 with TRBJ1-6; D gene uncertain. The V end lost 6 bases, the J end lost 4 bases, and 10 bases lay between the germline ends. The germline CDR1 and CDR2 sequences are MDHEN and SYDVKM. The CDR3 is 14 amino acids. CDR3 sequence (DNA): TGTGCCAGCAGGGAGGGAGGGTATAATTCACCCCTCCACTTT. It specifies CASREGGYNSPLHF. Looking up the rest from reference TRBV28 and TRBJ1-6 gives the full variable domain: DVKVTQSSRYLVKRTGEKVFLECVQDMDHENMFWYRQDPGLGLRLIYFSYDVKMKEKGDIPEGYSVSREKKERFSLILESASTNQTSMYLCASREGGYNSPLHFGNGTRLTVT.

The chain joins TRBV27 to TRBJ1-1; possibly TRBD1 for D (6 bases). The CDR3 loop spans 16 amino acids. Germline V gene data show CDR1 as MNHEY and CDR2 as SMNVEV (reference sequence). V lost 8 bases and J 4 bases, leaving 23 bases between the germline ends. CDR3 nucleotide sequence: TGTGCCAGCTCCCTCTCGTTGGGGGGGCTGGGCACTGAAGCTTTCTTT. Encoded protein: CASSLSLGGLGTEAFF.

In its sample, this clone was seen once. The rearrangement uses TRBV27 and TRBJ1-1; 8 bases fit TRBD1. J lost 11 bases, V lost 5 bases, and 13 bases had no gene match. This CDR3 region has 14 residues. Germline assignment: CDR1 MNHEY and CDR2 SMNVEV (reference sequence). In DNA form, the CDR3 reads TGTGCCAGCAGTCCCAGACAGGGGTTCACCTTCGCTTTCTTT. It encodes CASSPRQGFTFAFF.

This clone occurred a few times. The gene calls are TRBV6-6 and TRBJ2-5; the D gene is possibly TRBD1 (5 bases). The germline V gene has CDR1 MNHNY and CDR2 SVGAGI (reference sequence). The V end lost 8 bases, the J end lost 2 bases, and 12 bases lay between the germline ends. This CDR3 has 13 amino acids. As DNA, the CDR3 is TGTGCCAGCTTCAGGACACTGCAAGAGACCCAGTACTTC. Amino acids: CASFRTLQETQYF.

V is TRBV28 and J is TRBJ2-1; D is unclear. V lost 2 bases to trimming and J lost 4 bases, with 9 bases between them. The CDR3 totals 14 residues. Germline CDR1 and CDR2: MDHEN and SYDVKM. CDR3 sequence: CASSLLYSYNEQFF. The CDR3 nucleotides read TGTGCCAGCAGTTTACTCTACAGTTACAATGAGCAGTTCTTC.

CDR3 sequence: CASSDGLASITDTQYF. CDR3 coding DNA: TGTGCCAGCAGCGATGGACTAGCCAGTATTACAGATACGCAGTATTTT. The rearrangement uses TRBV2 and TRBJ2-3; 8 bases line up with TRBD2. This CDR3 comprises 16 residues. J lost 3 bases, V lost 6 bases, and 11 bases had no gene match. Germline-derived CDR1 and CDR2 are SNHLY and FYNNEI.

This chain joins TRBV1 and TRBJ2-5; the tabulated D call, TRBD2, remains unverified against the DNA. TRBV1 constitutes a pseudogene. The CDR3 spans 18 residues. CDR3 sequence (DNA): TGCACCAGCAGCCAAGACCCCACTAGGGGGGGCCCACGGGAGACCCAGTACTTC. This encodes CTSSQDPTRGGPRETQYF.

The CDR3, as DNA: TGCGCCAGCAGCTCCGCAGGGATGTCCACTGAAGCTTTCTTT. Protein sequence: CASSSAGMSTEAFF. V and J are TRBV5-1 and TRBJ1-1; D perhaps matches TRBD1 (5 bases). Germline V gene sequence: CDR1 SGHRS, CDR2 YFSETQ. The V end lost 3 bases, the J end lost 4 bases, and 13 bases lay between the germline ends. This CDR3 is built from 14 residues.

V usage is TRBV19 and J usage is TRBJ1-5; maybe TRBD1 (5 bases). There are 14 residues in the CDR3. Germline V CDR1 and CDR2: LNHDA, SQIVND (reference sequence). V lost 4 bases and J 5 bases, leaving 12 bases between the germline ends. The CDR3 region has the DNA TGTGCCAGTAGTAACGGGGGAAAGTATCAGCCCCAGCATTTT. Translating it yields CASSNGGKYQPQHF.

Written as DNA, the CDR3 is TGTGCCAGCTGGAGGAGTCAGCCCCAGCATTTT. As protein: CASWRSQPQHF. The chain carries TRBV27 and TRBJ1-5; D is unclear. The CDR3 runs to 11 residues. Trimming shortened V by 8 bases and J by 6 bases, and 8 bases separated the two germline ends. Per germline, CDR1 MNHEY and CDR2 SMNVEV (reference sequence).

V is TRBV28 and J is TRBJ2-3, with D possibly being TRBD2 (6 bases). The CDR3 contains 16 residues. The V gene's germline CDR1 is MDHEN and CDR2 SYDVKM. Trimming removed 7 bases from V and 2 bases from J, with 19 bases in between. The CDR3 sequence is CASTLSGSGYTDTQYF. DNA for the CDR3: TGTGCCAGCACCTTAAGCGGGTCGGGATACACAGATACGCAGTATTTT.

The V and J genes are TRBV4-3 and TRBJ2-1; the match to TRBD2 covers 9 bases. The CDR3 has 15 residues. Trimming at V came to 4 bases and at J to 3 bases, leaving 4 bases not matched to a gene. Germline V lookup: CDR1 LGHNA, CDR2 YSLEER. The CDR3 region has the DNA TGCGCCAGCAGCCGTGCTAGCGGGGACTACAATGAGCAGTTCTTC. It yields the protein CASSRASGDYNEQFF.

V usage is TRBV13 and J usage is TRBJ1-1, with D possibly matching TRBD1 (6 bases). This CDR3 is 15 amino acids long. CDR1 PRHDT and CDR2 FYEKMQ come from the germline V gene (reference sequence). V dropped 4 bases and J dropped 1 base, with 13 bases sitting between them. The CDR3 coding sequence is TGTGCCAGCAGCTCCTGGGCGGGGGCGAACACTGAAGCTTTCTTT. This gives the protein CASSSWAGANTEAFF.

This clone appeared a single time. The chain employs TRBV28 and TRBJ1-2, with D possibly being TRBD1 (5 bases). CDR1 and CDR2 from the germline V gene are MDHEN and SYDVKM. The CDR3 covers 15 residues. The V end was cut by 6 bases, the J end by 3 bases, with 17 bases between. The CDR3: CASSPQLEGDYGYTF. CDR3 DNA: TGTGCCAGCAGCCCACAGCTCGAAGGGGACTATGGCTACACCTTC.

This rearrangement joins TRBV9 to TRBJ2-2; 8 bases match TRBD1. The CDR3 extends over 14 amino acids. The ends lost 6 bases at V and 6 bases at J; junction bases unmatched: 7. Germline CDR1 is SGDLS and CDR2 is YYNGEE. Here the CDR3 reads CASNHQGAPGELFF. The CDR3, as DNA: TGTGCCAGCAACCATCAGGGGGCGCCCGGGGAGCTGTTTTTT. The whole variable domain, remainder taken from reference TRBV9 and TRBJ2-2, is DSGVTQTPKHLITATGQRVTLRCSPRSGDLSVYWYQQSLDQGLQFLIQYYNGEERAKGNILERFSAQQFPDLHSELNLSSLELGDSALYFCASNHQGAPGELFFGEGSRLTVL.

This sequence joins TRBV6-5 and TRBJ1-2; 7 positions match TRBD1. Germline CDR1 is MNHEY and CDR2 is SVGAGI. This CDR3 has 15 residues. The V gene end was trimmed by 2 bases and the J gene end by 8 bases; junction bases not matched to a gene: 11. The CDR3 loop reads CASSYVTDRAAGYTF. For the CDR3, the DNA is TGTGCCAGCAGTTACGTAACCGACAGGGCAGCGGGCTACACCTTC.

V and J are TRBV24-1 and TRBJ1-2, with D hard to call. V was shortened by 9 bases and J by 6 bases, with 13 bases between the two germline ends. Germline V gene data show CDR1 as KGHDR and CDR2 as SFDVKD. The CDR3 is 12 residues long. The CDR3 is CATFSVPDGYTF. The DNA of the CDR3 is TGTGCCACCTTCTCCGTCCCGGATGGCTACACCTTC.